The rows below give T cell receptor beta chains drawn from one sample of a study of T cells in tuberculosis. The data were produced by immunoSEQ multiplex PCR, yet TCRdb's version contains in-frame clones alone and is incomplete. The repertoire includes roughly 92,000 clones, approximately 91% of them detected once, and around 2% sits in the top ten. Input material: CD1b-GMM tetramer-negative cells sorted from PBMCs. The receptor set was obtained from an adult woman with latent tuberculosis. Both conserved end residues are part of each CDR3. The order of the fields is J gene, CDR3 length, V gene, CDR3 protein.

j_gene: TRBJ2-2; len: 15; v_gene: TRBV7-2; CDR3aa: CASSLVKGFTGELFF
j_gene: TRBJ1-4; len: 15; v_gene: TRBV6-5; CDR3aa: CASTHRGLGGEKLFF
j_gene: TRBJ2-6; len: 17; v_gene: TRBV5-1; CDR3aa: CASSPGTGSDGANVLTF
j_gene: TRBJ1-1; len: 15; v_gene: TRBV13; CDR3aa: CASSDTGTGDIRAFF
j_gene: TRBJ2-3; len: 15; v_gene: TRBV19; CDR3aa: CASSIGGAHTNTQYF
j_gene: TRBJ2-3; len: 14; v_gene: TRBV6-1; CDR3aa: CASSRTSSTDTQYF
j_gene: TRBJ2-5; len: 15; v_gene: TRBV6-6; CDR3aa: CASTVLGGIQETQYF
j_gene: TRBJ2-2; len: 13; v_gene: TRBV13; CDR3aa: CASSYGGTGELFF
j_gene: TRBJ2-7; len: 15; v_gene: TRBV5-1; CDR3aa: CASSSQPTASYEQYF
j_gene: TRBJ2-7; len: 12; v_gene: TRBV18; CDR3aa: CASSVKGIEQYF
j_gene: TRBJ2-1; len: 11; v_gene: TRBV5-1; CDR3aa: CASSPDRKQFF
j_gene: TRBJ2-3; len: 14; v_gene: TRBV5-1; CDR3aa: CASRTGGGSDTQYF
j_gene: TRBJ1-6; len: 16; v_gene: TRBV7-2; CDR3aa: CASSLGWAGNYSPLHF
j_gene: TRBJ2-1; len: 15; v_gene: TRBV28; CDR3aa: CASSPTGYFYNEQFF
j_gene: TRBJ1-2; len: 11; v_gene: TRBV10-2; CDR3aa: CASSGGPGYTF
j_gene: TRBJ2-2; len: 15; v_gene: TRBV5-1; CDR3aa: CASSLVGTGTGELFF
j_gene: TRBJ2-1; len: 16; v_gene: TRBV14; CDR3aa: CASSTRLAGTGNEQFF
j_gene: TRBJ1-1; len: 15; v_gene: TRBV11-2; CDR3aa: CASSSWVEGMTEAFF
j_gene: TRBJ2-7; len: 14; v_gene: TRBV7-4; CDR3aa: CASSPRGPPYEQYF